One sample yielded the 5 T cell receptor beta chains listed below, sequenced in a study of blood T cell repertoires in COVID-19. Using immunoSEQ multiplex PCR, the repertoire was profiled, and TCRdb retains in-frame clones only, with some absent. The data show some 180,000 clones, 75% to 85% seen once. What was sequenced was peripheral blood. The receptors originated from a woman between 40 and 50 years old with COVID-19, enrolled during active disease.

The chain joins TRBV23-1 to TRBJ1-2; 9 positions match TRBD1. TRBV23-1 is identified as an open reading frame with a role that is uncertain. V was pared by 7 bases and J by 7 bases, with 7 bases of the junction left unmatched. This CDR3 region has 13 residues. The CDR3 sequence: CASIDRGYGGYTF. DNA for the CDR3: TGCGCCAGCATCGACAGGGGGTACGGTGGCTACACCTTC.

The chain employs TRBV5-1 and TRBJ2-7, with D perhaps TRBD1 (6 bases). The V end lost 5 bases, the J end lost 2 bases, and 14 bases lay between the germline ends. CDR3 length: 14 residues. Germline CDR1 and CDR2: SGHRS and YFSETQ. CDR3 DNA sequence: TGCGCCAGCAGTTTAGGACAGTTTACCTACGAGCAGTACTTC. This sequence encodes CASSLGQFTYEQYF.

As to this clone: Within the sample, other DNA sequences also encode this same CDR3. CDR3 amino acids: CASSYRNEQFF. The DNA of the CDR3 is TGTGCCAGCAGTTACCGCAATGAGCAGTTCTTC. This sequence joins TRBV6-5 and TRBJ2-1; D remains ambiguous. CDR1 MNHEY and CDR2 SVGAGI come from the germline V gene. The CDR3 sequence is 11 residues long. The V end was cut by 2 bases, the J end by 6 bases, with 2 bases between.

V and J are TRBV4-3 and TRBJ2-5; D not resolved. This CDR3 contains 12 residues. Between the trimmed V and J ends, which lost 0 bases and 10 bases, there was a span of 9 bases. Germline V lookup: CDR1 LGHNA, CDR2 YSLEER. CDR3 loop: CASSQDGVSQYF. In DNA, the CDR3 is TGCGCCAGCAGCCAAGATGGAGTGAGCCAGTACTTC.

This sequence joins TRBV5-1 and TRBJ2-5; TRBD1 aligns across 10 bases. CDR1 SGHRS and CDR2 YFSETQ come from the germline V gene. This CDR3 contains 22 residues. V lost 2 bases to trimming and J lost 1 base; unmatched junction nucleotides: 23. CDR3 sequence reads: CASSFGAPGQGFTLPFQETQYF. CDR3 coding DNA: TGCGCCAGCAGCTTTGGGGCTCCGGGACAGGGGTTCACCCTTCCCTTCCAAGAGACCCAGTACTTC.